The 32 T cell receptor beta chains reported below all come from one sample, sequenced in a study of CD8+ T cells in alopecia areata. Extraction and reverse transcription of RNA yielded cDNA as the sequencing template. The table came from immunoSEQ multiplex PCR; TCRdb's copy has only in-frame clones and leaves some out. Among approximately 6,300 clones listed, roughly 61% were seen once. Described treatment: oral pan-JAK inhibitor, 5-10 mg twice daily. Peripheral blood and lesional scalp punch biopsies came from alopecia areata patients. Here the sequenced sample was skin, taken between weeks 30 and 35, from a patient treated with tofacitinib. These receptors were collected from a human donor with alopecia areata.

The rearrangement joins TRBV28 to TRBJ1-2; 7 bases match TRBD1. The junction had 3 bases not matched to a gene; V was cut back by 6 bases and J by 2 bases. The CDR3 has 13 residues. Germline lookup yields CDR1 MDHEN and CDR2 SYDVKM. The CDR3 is CASSPGQNYGYTF. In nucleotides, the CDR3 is TGTGCCAGCAGCCCGGGACAGAACTATGGCTACACCTTC.

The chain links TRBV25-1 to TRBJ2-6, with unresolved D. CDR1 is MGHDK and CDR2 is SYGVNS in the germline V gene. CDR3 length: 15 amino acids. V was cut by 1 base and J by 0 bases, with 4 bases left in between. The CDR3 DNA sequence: TGTGCCAGCAGTGAATCCGGCTCTGGGGCCAACGTCCTGACTTTC. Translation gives CASSESGSGANVLTF.

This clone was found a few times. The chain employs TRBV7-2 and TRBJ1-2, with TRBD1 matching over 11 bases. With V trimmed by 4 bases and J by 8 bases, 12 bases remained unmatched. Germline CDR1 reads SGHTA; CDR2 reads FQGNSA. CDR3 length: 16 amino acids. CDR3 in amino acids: CASSSAPGQGAGGYTF. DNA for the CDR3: TGTGCCAGCAGCTCCGCGCCTGGACAGGGGGCAGGAGGCTACACCTTC. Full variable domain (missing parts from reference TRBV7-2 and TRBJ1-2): GAGVSQSPSNKVTEKGKDVELRCDPISGHTALYWYRQSLGQGLEFLIYFQGNSAPDKSGLPSDRFSAERTGGSVSTLTIQRTQQEDSAVYLCASSSAPGQGAGGYTFGSGTRLTVV.

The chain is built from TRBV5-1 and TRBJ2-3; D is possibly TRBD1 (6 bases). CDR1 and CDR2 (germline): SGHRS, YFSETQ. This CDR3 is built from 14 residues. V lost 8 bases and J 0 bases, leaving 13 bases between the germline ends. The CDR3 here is CASTTGRSTDTQYF. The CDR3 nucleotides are TGCGCCAGTACGACAGGCCGAAGCACAGATACGCAGTATTTT. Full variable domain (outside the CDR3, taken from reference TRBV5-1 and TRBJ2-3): KAGVTQTPRYLIKTRGQQVTLSCSPISGHRSVSWYQQTPGQGLQFLFEYFSETQRNKGNFPGRFSGRQFSNSRSEMNVSTLELGDSALYLCASTTGRSTDTQYFGPGTRLTVL.

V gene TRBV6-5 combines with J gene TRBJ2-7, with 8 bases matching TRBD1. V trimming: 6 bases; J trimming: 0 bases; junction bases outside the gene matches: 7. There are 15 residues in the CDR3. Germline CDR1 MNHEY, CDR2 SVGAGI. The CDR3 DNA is TGTGCCAGCAGGCCGGACAGGGCTTTCTCCTACGAGCAGTACTTC. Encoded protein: CASRPDRAFSYEQYF.

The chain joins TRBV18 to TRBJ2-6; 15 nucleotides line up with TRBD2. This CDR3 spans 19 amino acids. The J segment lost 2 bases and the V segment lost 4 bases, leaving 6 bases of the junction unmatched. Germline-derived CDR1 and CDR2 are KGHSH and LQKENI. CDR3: CASSRTSGRGSAGANVLTF. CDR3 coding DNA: TGTGCCAGCTCACGGACTAGCGGGAGGGGGTCGGCTGGGGCCAACGTCCTGACTTTC. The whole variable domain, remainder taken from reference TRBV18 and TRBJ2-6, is NAGVMQNPRHLVRRRGQEARLRCSPMKGHSHVYWYRQLPEEGLKFMVYLQKENIIDESGMPKERFSAEFPKEGPSILRIQQVVRGDSAAYFCASSRTSGRGSAGANVLTFGAGSRLTVL.

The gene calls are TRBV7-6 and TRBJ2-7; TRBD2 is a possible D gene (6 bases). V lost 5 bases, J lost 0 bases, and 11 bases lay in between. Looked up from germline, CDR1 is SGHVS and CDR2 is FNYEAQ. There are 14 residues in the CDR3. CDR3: CASSPLGGSYEQYF. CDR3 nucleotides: TGTGCCAGCAGCCCCCTGGGGGGCTCCTACGAGCAGTACTTC.

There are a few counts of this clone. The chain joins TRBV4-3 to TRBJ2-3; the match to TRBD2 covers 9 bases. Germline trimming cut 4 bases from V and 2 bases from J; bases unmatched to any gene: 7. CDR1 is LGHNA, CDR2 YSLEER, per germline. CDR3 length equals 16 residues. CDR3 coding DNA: TGCGCCAGCAGCCCCACAGCGGGAGGTAACACAGATACGCAGTATTTT. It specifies CASSPTAGGNTDTQYF.

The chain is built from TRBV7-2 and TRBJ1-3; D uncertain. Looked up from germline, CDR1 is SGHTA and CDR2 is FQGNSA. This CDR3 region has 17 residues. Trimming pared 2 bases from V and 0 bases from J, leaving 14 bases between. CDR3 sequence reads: CASSLLGSWGSGNTIYF. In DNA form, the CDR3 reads TGTGCCAGCAGCTTATTAGGGTCTTGGGGCTCTGGAAACACCATATATTTT.

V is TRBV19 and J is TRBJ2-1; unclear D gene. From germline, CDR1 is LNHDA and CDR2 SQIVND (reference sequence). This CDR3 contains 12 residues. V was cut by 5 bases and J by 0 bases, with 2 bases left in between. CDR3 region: CASSPSYNEQFF. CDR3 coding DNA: TGTGCCAGTAGTCCCTCCTACAATGAGCAGTTCTTC.

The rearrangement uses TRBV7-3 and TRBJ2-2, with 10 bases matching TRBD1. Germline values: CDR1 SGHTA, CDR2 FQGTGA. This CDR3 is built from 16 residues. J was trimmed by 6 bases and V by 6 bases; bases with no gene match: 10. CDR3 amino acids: CASRGQGSGNAGELFF. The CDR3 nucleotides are TGTGCCAGCAGGGGACAGGGGTCGGGCAACGCCGGGGAGCTGTTTTTT.

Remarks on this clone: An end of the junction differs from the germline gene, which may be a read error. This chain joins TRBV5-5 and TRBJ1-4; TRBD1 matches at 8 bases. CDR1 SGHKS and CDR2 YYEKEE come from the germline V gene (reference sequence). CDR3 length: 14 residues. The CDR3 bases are TGTGCCACGGACAGGGTCGCAACTAATGAAGAACTGTTTTTT. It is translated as CATDRVATNEELFF.

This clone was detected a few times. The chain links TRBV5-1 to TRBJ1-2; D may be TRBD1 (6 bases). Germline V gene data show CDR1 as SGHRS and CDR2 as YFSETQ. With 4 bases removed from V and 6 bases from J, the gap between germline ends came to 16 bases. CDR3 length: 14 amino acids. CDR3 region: CASSLRGGSHGYTF. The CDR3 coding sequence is TGCGCCAGCAGCCTAAGGGGGGGATCACATGGCTACACCTTC.

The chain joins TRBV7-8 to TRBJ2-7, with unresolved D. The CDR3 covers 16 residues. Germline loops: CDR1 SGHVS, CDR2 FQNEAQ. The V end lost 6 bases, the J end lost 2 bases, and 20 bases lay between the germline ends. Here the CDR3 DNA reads TGTGCCAGCAGTCCGCCGGTGGTGATTCTAACCTACGAGCAGTACTTC. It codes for CASSPPVVILTYEQYF.

The CDR3 nucleotides read TGTGCCAGCAGCTTAGGCACCTACGCTGGGACAGCGAACACCGGGGAGCTGTTTTTT. Protein product: CASSLGTYAGTANTGELFF. The chain is built from TRBV7-9 and TRBJ2-2; 7 bases map to TRBD1. V lost 1 base to trimming and J lost 0 bases; unmatched junction nucleotides: 11. Germline V gene sequence: CDR1 SEHNR, CDR2 FQNEAQ (reference sequence). This CDR3 comprises 19 residues.

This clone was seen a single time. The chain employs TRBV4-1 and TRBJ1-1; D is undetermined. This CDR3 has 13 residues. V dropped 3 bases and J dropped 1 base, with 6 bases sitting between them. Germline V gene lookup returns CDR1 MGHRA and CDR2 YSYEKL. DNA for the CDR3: TGCGCCAGCAGCCAGGGCTGGAACACTGAAGCTTTCTTT. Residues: CASSQGWNTEAFF.

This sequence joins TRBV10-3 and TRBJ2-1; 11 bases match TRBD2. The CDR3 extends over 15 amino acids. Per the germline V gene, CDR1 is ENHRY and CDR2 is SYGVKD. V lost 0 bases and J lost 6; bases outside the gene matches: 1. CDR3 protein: CAISESGTSGNEQFF. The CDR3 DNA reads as TGTGCCATCAGTGAGTCCGGGACTAGCGGCAATGAGCAGTTCTTC.

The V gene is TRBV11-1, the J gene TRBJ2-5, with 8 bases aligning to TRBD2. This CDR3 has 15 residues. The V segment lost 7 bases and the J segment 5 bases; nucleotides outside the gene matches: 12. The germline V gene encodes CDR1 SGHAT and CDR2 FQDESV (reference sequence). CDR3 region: CASTYTGTRSETQYF. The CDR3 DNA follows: TGTGCCAGCACCTACACCGGGACTAGATCCGAGACCCAGTACTTC.

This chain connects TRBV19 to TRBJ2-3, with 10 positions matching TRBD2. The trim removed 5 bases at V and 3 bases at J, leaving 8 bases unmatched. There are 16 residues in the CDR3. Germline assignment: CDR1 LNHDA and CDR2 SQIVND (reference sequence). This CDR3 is CASSPKPGLATDTQYF. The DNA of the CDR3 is TGTGCCAGTAGTCCAAAACCGGGACTAGCGACAGATACGCAGTATTTT.

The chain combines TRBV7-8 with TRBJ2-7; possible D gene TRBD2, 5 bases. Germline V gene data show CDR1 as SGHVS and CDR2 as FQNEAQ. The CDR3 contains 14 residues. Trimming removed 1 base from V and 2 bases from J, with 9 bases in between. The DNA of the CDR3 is TGTGCCAGCAGCTTAGGAGGGTTCCCCTACGAGCAGTACTTC. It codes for CASSLGGFPYEQYF.

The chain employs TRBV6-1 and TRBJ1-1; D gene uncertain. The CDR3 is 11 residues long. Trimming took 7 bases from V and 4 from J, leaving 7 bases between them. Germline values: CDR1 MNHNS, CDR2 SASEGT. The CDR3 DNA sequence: TGTGCCAGCATTGACCGCACTGAAGCTTTCTTT. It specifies CASIDRTEAFF.

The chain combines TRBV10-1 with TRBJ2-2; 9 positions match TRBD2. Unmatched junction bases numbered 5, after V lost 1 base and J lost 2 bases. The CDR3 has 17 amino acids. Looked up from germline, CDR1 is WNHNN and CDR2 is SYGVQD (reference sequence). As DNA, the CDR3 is TGCGCCAGCAGTGAGTGGGTAGCGGGGGTAAACACCGGGGAGCTGTTTTTT. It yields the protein CASSEWVAGVNTGELFF.

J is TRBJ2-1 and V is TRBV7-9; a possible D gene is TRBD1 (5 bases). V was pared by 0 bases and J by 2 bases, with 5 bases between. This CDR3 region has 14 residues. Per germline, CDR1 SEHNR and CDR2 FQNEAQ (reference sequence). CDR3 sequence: CASSLAGPYNEQFF. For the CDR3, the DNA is TGTGCCAGCAGCTTAGCGGGGCCCTACAATGAGCAGTTCTTC.

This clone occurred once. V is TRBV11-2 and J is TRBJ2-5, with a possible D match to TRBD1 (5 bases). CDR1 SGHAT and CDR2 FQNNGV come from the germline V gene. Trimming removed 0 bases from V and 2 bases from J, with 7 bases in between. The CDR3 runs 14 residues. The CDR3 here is CASSLEDSQETQYF. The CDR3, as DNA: TGTGCCAGCAGCTTAGAAGACAGTCAAGAGACCCAGTACTTC.

The CDR3 bases are TGTGCCAGCAGTTACTCTCCGGGAGTTGGAAATGAGCAGTTCTTC. It translates to CASSYSPGVGNEQFF. The chain is built from TRBV6-6 and TRBJ2-1; weak D call: TRBD2 (6 bases). V dropped 0 bases and J dropped 7 bases, with 13 bases sitting between them. The CDR3 runs to 15 residues. Germline V CDR1 and CDR2: MNHNY, SVGAGI (reference sequence).

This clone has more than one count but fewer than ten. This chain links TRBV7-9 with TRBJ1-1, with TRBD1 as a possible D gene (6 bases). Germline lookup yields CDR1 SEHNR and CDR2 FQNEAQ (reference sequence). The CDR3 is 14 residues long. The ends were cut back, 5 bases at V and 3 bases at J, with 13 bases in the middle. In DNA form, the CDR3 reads TGTGCCAGCAGCCCCGGGGGGGGGCACACTGAAGCTTTCTTT. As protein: CASSPGGGHTEAFF.

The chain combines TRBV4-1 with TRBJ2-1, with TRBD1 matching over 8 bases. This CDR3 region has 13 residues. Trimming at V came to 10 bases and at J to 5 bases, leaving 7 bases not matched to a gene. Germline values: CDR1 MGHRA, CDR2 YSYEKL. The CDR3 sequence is CATVGGQDNEQFF. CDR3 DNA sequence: TGCGCCACCGTGGGGGGACAGGACAATGAGCAGTTCTTC.

The CDR3 coding sequence is TGTGCCAGTAGTATACAGGGGACTGAAAAACTGTTTTTT. Translation gives CASSIQGTEKLFF. The rearrangement uses TRBV19 and TRBJ1-4; D may be TRBD1 (6 bases). Trimming cost V 2 bases and J 7 bases, with 8 bases left between them. The germline V gene has CDR1 LNHDA and CDR2 SQIVND (reference sequence). This CDR3 is 13 amino acids long.

CDR3 in amino acids: CASSTLALRHASTDTQYF. The CDR3 nucleotides are TGTGCCAGTAGTACCCTGGCCCTTCGACACGCTAGCACAGATACGCAGTATTTT. The chain joins TRBV19 to TRBJ2-3, with D hard to call. Looked up from germline, CDR1 is LNHDA and CDR2 is SQIVND (reference sequence). The V gene lost 4 bases and the J gene lost 0 bases, with 20 bases spanning the gap. This CDR3 is built from 18 residues.

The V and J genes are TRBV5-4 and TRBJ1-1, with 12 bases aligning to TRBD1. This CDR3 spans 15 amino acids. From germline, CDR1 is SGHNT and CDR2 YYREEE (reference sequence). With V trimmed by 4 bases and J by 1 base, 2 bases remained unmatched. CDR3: CASSGTGGRNTEAFF. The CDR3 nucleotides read TGTGCCAGCAGCGGGACAGGGGGCAGGAACACTGAAGCTTTCTTT.

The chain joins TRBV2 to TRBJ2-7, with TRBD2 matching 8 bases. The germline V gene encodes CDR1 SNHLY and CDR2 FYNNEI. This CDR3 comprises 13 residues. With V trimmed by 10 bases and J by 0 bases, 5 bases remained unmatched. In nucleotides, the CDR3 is TGTGCCACGGGAGGGACTAGCTCCTACGAGCAGTACTTC. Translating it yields CATGGTSSYEQYF. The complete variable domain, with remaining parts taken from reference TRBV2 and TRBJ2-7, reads EPEVTQTPSHQVTQMGQEVILRCVPISNHLYFYWYRQILGQKVEFLVSFYNNEISEKSEIFDDQFSVERPDGSNFTLKIRSTKLEDSAMYFCATGGTSSYEQYFGPGTRLTVT.

The DNA for the CDR3 is TGTGCCACCAGCAGAGGGACAGGGGGCAAGGCTGAAGCTTTCTTT. Translated, it gives CATSRGTGGKAEAFF. The chain has TRBV15 and TRBJ1-1; TRBD1 matches at 11 bases. J lost 6 bases, V lost 1 base, and 4 bases had no gene match. The CDR3 loop spans 15 amino acids. CDR1 is LNHNV and CDR2 is YYDKDF in the germline V gene (reference sequence).